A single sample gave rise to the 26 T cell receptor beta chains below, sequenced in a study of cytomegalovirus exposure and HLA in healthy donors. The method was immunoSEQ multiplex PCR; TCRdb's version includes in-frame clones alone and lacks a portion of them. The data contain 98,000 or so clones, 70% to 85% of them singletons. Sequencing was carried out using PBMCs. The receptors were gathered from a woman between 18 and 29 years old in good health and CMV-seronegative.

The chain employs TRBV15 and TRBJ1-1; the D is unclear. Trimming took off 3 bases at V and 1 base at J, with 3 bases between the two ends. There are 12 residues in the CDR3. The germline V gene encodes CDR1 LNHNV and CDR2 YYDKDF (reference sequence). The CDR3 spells CATSRRNTEAFF. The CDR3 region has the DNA TGTGCCACCAGCAGGCGGAACACTGAAGCTTTCTTT.

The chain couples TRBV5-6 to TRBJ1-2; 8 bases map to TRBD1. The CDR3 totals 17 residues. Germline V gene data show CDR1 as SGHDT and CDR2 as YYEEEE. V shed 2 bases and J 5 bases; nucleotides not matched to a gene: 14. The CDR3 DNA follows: TGTGCCAGCAGCTTCGACCCGATTCCGGGACAGGAGTATGGCTACACCTTC. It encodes CASSFDPIPGQEYGYTF.

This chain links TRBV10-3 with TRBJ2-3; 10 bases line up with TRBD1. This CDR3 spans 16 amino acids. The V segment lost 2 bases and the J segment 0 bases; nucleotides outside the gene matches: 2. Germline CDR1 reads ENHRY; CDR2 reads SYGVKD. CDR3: CAISEGDRGSTDTQYF. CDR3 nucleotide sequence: TGTGCCATCAGTGAGGGGGACAGGGGTAGCACAGATACGCAGTATTTT.

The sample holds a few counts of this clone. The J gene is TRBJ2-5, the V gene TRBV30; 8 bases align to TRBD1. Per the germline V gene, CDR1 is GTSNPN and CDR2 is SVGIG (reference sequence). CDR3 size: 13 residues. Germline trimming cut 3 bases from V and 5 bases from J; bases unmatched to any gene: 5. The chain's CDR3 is CAWSGQGRETQYF. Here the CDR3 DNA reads TGTGCCTGGAGCGGACAGGGTCGGGAGACCCAGTACTTC. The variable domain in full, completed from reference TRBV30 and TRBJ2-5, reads SQTIHQWPATLVQPVGSPLSLECTVEGTSNPNLYWYRQAAGRGLQLLFYSVGIGQISSEVPQNLSASRPQDRQFILSSKKLLLSDSGFYLCAWSGQGRETQYFGPGTRLLVL.

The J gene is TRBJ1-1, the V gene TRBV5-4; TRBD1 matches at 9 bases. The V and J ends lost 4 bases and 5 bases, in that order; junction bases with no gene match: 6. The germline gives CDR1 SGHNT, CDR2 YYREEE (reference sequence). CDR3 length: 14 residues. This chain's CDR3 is CASSLGTGRTEAFF. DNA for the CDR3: TGTGCCAGCAGCCTCGGGACAGGGCGAACTGAAGCTTTCTTT.

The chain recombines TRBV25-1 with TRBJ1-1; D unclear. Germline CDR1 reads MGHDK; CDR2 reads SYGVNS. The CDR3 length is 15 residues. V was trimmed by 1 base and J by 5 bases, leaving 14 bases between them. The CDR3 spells CASSESTGRATEAFF. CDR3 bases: TGTGCCAGCAGTGAATCCACGGGGAGGGCAACTGAAGCTTTCTTT.

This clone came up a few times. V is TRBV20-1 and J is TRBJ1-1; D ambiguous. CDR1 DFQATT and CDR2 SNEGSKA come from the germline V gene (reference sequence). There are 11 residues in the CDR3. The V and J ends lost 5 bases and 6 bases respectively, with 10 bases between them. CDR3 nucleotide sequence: TGCAGTGCTGGGGAGGGAGCTGAAGCTTTCTTT. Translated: CSAGEGAEAFF.

The CDR3 bases are TGTGCCAGCAGCGACCGGGACAGGAGATTGAACACTGAAGCTTTCTTT. It yields the protein CASSDRDRRLNTEAFF. The chain carries TRBV7-3 and TRBJ1-1; 8 nucleotides line up with TRBD1. With V trimmed by 5 bases and J by 0 bases, 8 bases remained unmatched. The CDR3 consists of 16 residues. From germline, CDR1 is SGHTA and CDR2 FQGTGA.

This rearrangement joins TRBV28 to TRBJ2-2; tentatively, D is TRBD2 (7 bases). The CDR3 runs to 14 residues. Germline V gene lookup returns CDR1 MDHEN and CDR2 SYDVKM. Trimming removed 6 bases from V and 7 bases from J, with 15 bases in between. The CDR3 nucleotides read TGTGCCAGCAGAAGGGGGGGGGTTGACGGGGAGCTGTTTTTT. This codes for CASRRGGVDGELFF.

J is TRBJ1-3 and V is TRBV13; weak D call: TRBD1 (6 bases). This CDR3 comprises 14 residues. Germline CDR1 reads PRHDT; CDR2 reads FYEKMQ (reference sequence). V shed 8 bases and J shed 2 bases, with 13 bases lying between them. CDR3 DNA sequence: TGTGCCAGCGGCGGGGGCCTTCCTGGAAACACCATATATTTT. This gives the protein CASGGGLPGNTIYF.

The DNA for the CDR3 is TGTGCCAGCAGCCCTCAGGGCCTGTCCCACGGCTATGGCTACACCTTC. As protein: CASSPQGLSHGYGYTF. The gene calls are TRBV14 and TRBJ1-2; a possible D gene is TRBD1 (5 bases). The germline V and J ends were trimmed by 4 bases and 4 bases, with 19 bases remaining between them. Germline CDR1 and CDR2: SGHDN and FVKESK. The CDR3 runs 16 residues.

This CDR3 is CASSEGVEQYF. CDR3 nucleotides: TGCGCCAGCAGCGAAGGGGTCGAGCAGTACTTC. V is TRBV5-1 and J is TRBJ2-7, with D maybe TRBD1 (5 bases). V was shortened by 4 bases and J by 6 bases, with 8 bases between the two germline ends. Germline lookup yields CDR1 SGHRS and CDR2 YFSETQ. This CDR3 contains 11 residues.

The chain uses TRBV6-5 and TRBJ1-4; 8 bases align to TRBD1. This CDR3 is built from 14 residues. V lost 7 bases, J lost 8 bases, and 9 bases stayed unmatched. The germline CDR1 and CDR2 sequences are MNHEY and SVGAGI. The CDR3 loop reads CASTEQGGREKLFF. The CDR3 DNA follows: TGTGCCAGCACAGAACAGGGGGGAAGGGAAAAACTGTTTTTT.

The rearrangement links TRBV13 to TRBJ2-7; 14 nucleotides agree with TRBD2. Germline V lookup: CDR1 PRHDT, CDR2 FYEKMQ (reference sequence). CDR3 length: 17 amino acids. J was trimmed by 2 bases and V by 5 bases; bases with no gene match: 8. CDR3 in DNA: TGTGCCAGCAGCCCCCGGGGACTAGCGGGGGACCCCTACGAGCAGTACTTC. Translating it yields CASSPRGLAGDPYEQYF. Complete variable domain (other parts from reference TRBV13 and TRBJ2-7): AAGVIQSPRHLIKEKRETATLKCYPIPRHDTVYWYQQGPGQDPQFLISFYEKMQSDKGSIPDRFSAQQFSDYHSELNMSSLELGDSALYFCASSPRGLAGDPYEQYFGPGTRLTVT.

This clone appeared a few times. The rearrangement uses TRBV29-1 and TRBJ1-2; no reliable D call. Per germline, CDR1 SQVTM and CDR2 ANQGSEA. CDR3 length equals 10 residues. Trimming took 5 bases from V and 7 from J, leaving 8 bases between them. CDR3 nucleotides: TGCAGCGTTATGGAGGGTGGCTACACCTTC. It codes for CSVMEGGYTF.

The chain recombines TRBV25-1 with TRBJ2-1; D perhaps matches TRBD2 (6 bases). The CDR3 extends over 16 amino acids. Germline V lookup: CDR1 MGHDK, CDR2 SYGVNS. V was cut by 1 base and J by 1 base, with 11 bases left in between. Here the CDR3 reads CASSESRGGSYNEQFF. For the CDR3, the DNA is TGTGCCAGCAGTGAATCGAGGGGAGGATCCTACAATGAGCAGTTCTTC.

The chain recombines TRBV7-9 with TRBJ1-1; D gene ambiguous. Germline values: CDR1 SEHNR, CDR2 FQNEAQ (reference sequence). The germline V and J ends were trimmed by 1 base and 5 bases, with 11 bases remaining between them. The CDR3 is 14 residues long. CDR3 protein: CASSLVPLRTEAFF. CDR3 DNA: TGTGCCAGCAGCTTAGTACCCTTGCGAACTGAAGCTTTCTTT.

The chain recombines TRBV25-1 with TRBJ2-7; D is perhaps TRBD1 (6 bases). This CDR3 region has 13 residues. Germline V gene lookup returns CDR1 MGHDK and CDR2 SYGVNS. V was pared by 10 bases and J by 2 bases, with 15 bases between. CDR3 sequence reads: CATQGIATYEQYF. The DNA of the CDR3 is TGTGCCACACAGGGTATCGCAACCTACGAGCAGTACTTC.

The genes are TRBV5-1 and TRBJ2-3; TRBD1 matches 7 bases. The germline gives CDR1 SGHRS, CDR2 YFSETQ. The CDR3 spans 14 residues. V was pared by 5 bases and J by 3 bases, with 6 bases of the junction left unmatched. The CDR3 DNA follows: TGCGCCAGCAGTCCGGGACAGCGGACAGATACGCAGTATTTT. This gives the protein CASSPGQRTDTQYF.

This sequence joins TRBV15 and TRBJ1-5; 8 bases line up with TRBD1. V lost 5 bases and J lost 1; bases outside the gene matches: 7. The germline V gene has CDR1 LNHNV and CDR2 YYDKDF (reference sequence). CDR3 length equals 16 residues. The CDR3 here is CATSGIRQGSNQPQHF. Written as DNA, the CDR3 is TGTGCCACCAGCGGAATCCGACAGGGGAGCAATCAGCCCCAGCATTTT.

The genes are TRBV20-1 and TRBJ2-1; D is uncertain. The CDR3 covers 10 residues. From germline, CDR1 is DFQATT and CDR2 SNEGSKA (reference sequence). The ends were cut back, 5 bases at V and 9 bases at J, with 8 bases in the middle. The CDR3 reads CSAESIEQFF. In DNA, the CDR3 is TGCAGTGCTGAGAGTATTGAGCAGTTCTTC.

The CDR3 loop reads CASSAAEVAYEQYF. The DNA of the CDR3 is TGTGCCAGCAGCGCCGCAGAGGTAGCCTACGAGCAGTACTTC. This rearrangement joins TRBV7-6 to TRBJ2-7; D unclear. This CDR3 has 14 residues. Trimming stripped 5 bases from V and 2 bases from J, with 13 bases between. Germline values: CDR1 SGHVS, CDR2 FNYEAQ.

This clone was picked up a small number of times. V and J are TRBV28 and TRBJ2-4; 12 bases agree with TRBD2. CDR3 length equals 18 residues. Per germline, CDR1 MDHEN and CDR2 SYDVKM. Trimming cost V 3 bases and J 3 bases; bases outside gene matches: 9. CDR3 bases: TGTGCCAGCAGTTTGGAGACAAGGACTAGCGGGGTCAAAAACATTCAGTACTTC. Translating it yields CASSLETRTSGVKNIQYF.

Here the CDR3 reads CASSNGQGPQETQYF. DNA for the CDR3: TGTGCCAGTAGTAACGGACAGGGCCCACAAGAGACCCAGTACTTC. The chain joins TRBV19 to TRBJ2-5; the match to TRBD1 covers 8 bases. With V trimmed by 4 bases and J by 2 bases, 6 bases remained unmatched. The CDR3 is 15 residues long. Germline CDR1 reads LNHDA; CDR2 reads SQIVND (reference sequence).

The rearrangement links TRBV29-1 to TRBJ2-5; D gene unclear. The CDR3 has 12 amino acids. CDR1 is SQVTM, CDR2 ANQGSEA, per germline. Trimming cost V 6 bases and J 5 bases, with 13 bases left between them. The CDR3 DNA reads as TGCAGCGTCAGGAACTCCGTGGAGACCCAGTACTTC. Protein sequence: CSVRNSVETQYF. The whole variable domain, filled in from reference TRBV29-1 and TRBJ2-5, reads SAVISQKPSRDICQRGTSLTIQCQVDSQVTMMFWYRQQPGQSLTLIATANQGSEATYESGFVIDKFPISRPNLTFSTLTVSNMSPEDSSIYLCSVRNSVETQYFGPGTRLLVL.

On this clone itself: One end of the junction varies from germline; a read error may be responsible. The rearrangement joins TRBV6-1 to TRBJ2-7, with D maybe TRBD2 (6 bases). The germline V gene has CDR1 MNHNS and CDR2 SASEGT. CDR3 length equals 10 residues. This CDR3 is CATGGRPENF. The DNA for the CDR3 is TGTGCCACCGGGGGACGGCCGGAAAACTTC.